The clone carrying this TCR beta chain was seen many times. This sample is part of a study of regulatory T cells in long-lasting Graves disease. Relying on iRepertoire HTBI primers and Arm-PCR of CDR3 regions, the team built TCR beta libraries. TCRdb redid the calling of the multiplex PCR reads with MiXCR, one entry per CDR3 protein. The sample contains 530,000 or so distinct CDR3 sequences, roughly 14% of which appear only once. The ends were cut back, 3 bases at V and 4 bases at J, with 13 bases in the middle. This CDR3 has 15 amino acids. Sample time point: newly diagnosed GD, antithyroid drugs for less than 3 months. Extracted RNA from PBMCs served as the source of the TCR library. This sample also belongs to another study, concerning T cells in Graves' hyperthyroidism and ophthalmopathy.

The sequence derives from a man aged 30 to 45 with Graves disease. Here the sequenced sample was peripheral blood mononuclear cells (PBMCs), taken at new diagnosis, from a patient treated with antithyroid drugs. The chain joins TRBV12-3 or TRBV12-4 to TRBJ2-1; D possibly matches TRBD1 or TRBD2 (5 bases each). The CDR3 reads CASSLTGAVYNEQFF. As DNA, the CDR3 is TGTGCCAGCAGTTTGACCGGGGCTGTATACAATGAGCAGTTCTTC.